What follows are 30 T cell receptor beta chains derived from one specimen sequenced in a study of blood T cell repertoires in COVID-19. Sequenced by immunoSEQ multiplex PCR; TCRdb stores in-frame clones only, minus some. The table has tens of thousands of clones, 89% seen once. The sample consisted of peripheral blood. The origin of the receptors is a woman aged 40 to 50 with active or convalescent COVID-19.

The chain joins TRBV21-1 to TRBJ2-7; TRBD1 is the table's D call, not checked against the DNA. TRBV21-1 is noted as a pseudogene. The CDR3 extends over 16 amino acids. DNA for the CDR3: TGTGCCAGCAGCAGATCGGGACAGGGTAGCTCCTACGAGCAGTACTTC. Residues: CASSRSGQGSSYEQYF.

The chain is built from TRBV6-2 or TRBV6-3 and TRBJ2-7; possible D gene TRBD2, 5 bases. The CDR3 extends over 15 amino acids. Trimming took off 6 bases at V and 2 bases at J, with 17 bases between the two ends. Germline-derived CDR1 and CDR2 are MNHEY and SVGEGT. The DNA for the CDR3 is TGTGCCAGCAGCCTAGGTAGCCGGGATGCCTACGAGCAGTACTTC. The encoded protein is CASSLGSRDAYEQYF.

J is TRBJ2-5 and V is TRBV20-1; D call uncertain. V was trimmed by 1 base and J by 7 bases, leaving 7 bases between them. The CDR3 extends over 11 amino acids. CDR1 DFQATT and CDR2 SNEGSKA come from the germline V gene (reference sequence). This CDR3 is CSARVIGTQYF. The CDR3 DNA reads TGCAGTGCTAGAGTGATCGGGACCCAGTACTTC.

The rearrangement links TRBV4-1 to TRBJ1-2; D ambiguous. Trimming left V 0 bases short and J 8 bases short, with 7 bases between. Germline CDR1 and CDR2: MGHRA and YSYEKL. CDR3 length equals 12 residues. The DNA of the CDR3 is TGCGCCAGCAGCCAAGACCCGAGGGGCTACACCTTC. Its protein is CASSQDPRGYTF.

The chain joins TRBV6-5 to TRBJ1-2; TRBD1 is a possible D gene (6 bases). V was cut by 5 bases and J by 2 bases, with 15 bases left in between. CDR1 is MNHEY, CDR2 SVGAGI, per germline. The CDR3 loop spans 15 amino acids. The CDR3 is CASSRTMTGNYGYTF. The CDR3 DNA reads TGTGCCAGCAGTCGGACCATGACAGGCAACTATGGCTACACCTTC.

This chain links TRBV30 with TRBJ2-1; D may be TRBD2 (6 bases). This CDR3 is built from 16 residues. Germline CDR1 reads GTSNPN; CDR2 reads SVGIG (reference sequence). V was trimmed by 1 base and J by 4 bases, leaving 17 bases between them. CDR3 bases: TGTGCCTGGAGTGAATGGGCCGGGACTCTGTACAATGAGCAGTTCTTC. Amino acids: CAWSEWAGTLYNEQFF.

V usage is TRBV5-1 and J usage is TRBJ1-5; possibly TRBD1 for D (6 bases). Germline assignment: CDR1 SGHRS and CDR2 YFSETQ. Deletions cut 2 bases from V and 4 bases from J, with 16 bases between. The CDR3 is 16 residues long. CDR3 sequence reads: CASSFGVGGRNQPQHF. The DNA for the CDR3 is TGCGCCAGCAGCTTTGGTGTGGGGGGGCGGAATCAGCCCCAGCATTTT.

This sequence joins TRBV10-3 and TRBJ2-6; 7 nucleotides line up with TRBD1. CDR1 and CDR2 (germline): ENHRY, SYGVKD. V gave up 5 bases and J gave up 0 bases; unmatched junction bases: 10. The CDR3 loop spans 18 amino acids. The CDR3 spells CAISNQPGQPSGANVLTF. DNA for the CDR3: TGTGCCATCAGTAACCAGCCGGGACAGCCCTCTGGGGCCAACGTCCTGACTTTC.

The chain combines TRBV28 with TRBJ2-1, with D hard to call. The germline V gene has CDR1 MDHEN and CDR2 SYDVKM. The CDR3 spans 13 residues. The V gene lost 8 bases and the J gene lost 0 bases, with 8 bases spanning the gap. The chain's CDR3 is CASYQASYNEQFF. In DNA, the CDR3 is TGTGCCAGCTACCAGGCCTCCTACAATGAGCAGTTCTTC.

The V gene is TRBV4-1, the J gene TRBJ2-7, with D perhaps matching TRBD2 (7 bases). The germline V gene has CDR1 MGHRA and CDR2 YSYEKL. The V and J ends lost 5 bases and 3 bases respectively, with 17 bases between them. The CDR3 extends over 15 amino acids. The CDR3 here is CASSKTGRALYEQYF. The CDR3 nucleotides are TGCGCCAGCAGCAAAACAGGGAGGGCCCTCTACGAGCAGTACTTC.

The chain combines TRBV5-8 with TRBJ2-1; 16 nucleotides agree with TRBD2. The CDR3 has 19 amino acids. Germline V gene data show CDR1 as SGHTS and CDR2 as YDEGEE. The V and J ends lost 0 bases and 0 bases, in that order; junction bases with no gene match: 3. The CDR3 nucleotides are TGTGCCAGCAGCTTGGTGGGACTAGCGGGAGGGGGCTCCTACAATGAGCAGTTCTTC. Residues: CASSLVGLAGGGSYNEQFF.

The chain recombines TRBV5-1 with TRBJ2-7; D perhaps matches TRBD2 (5 bases). This CDR3 has 15 residues. Germline lookup yields CDR1 SGHRS and CDR2 YFSETQ. Trimming stripped 4 bases from V and 0 bases from J, with 14 bases between. CDR3 bases: TGCGCCAGCAGCCCGGTAGCGATTGGCTCCTACGAGCAGTACTTC. It encodes CASSPVAIGSYEQYF.

V gene TRBV9 combines with J gene TRBJ2-1; TRBD2 might be the D (5 bases). V shed 0 bases and J shed 5 bases, with 9 bases lying between them. This CDR3 region has 14 residues. Germline V gives CDR1 SGDLS, CDR2 YYNGEE. The CDR3 region has the DNA TGTGCCAGCAGCGTAGGGACTCCAGACAATGAGCAGTTCTTC. Translation gives CASSVGTPDNEQFF. Filled out from reference TRBV9 and TRBJ2-1, the complete variable domain reads DSGVTQTPKHLITATGQRVTLRCSPRSGDLSVYWYQQSLDQGLQFLIQYYNGEERAKGNILERFSAQQFPDLHSELNLSSLELGDSALYFCASSVGTPDNEQFFGPGTRLTVL.

The chain uses TRBV20-1 and TRBJ2-7; no reliable D call. The V gene lost 8 bases and the J gene lost 5 bases, with 13 bases spanning the gap. Germline V gene lookup returns CDR1 DFQATT and CDR2 SNEGSKA (reference sequence). This CDR3 contains 11 residues. The CDR3 coding sequence is TGCAGTCCCGGGTCGACCGACGAGCAGTACTTC. Translation: CSPGSTDEQYF.

The V and J genes are TRBV27 and TRBJ1-5; TRBD1 matches 8 bases. Germline-derived CDR1 and CDR2 are MNHEY and SMNVEV (reference sequence). V shed 2 bases and J 7 bases; nucleotides not matched to a gene: 13. The CDR3 spans 17 residues. Here the CDR3 DNA reads TGTGCCAGCAGTTTACGGGGGGACAGGAGGGCTTTCCAGCCCCAGCATTTT. Translating gives CASSLRGDRRAFQPQHF.

This chain joins TRBV6-4 and TRBJ1-1; D gene ambiguous. V lost 5 bases to trimming and J lost 3 bases, with 13 bases between them. Germline CDR1 and CDR2: MRHNA and SNTAGT. The CDR3 is 14 amino acids. The CDR3 sequence is CASSLSVFDTEAFF. The CDR3 DNA reads TGTGCCAGCAGTTTATCAGTGTTCGACACTGAAGCTTTCTTT.

V is TRBV6-5 and J is TRBJ1-2; unclear D gene. V was pared by 2 bases and J by 4 bases, with 8 bases between. This CDR3 contains 13 residues. Looked up from germline, CDR1 is MNHEY and CDR2 is SVGAGI. The chain's CDR3 is CASSYGEVYGYTF. The CDR3 DNA follows: TGTGCCAGCAGTTACGGGGAGGTCTATGGCTACACCTTC.

CDR3 sequence (DNA): TGCGCCAGCAGCTTAGGACAGGGAGTGTATGGCTACACCTTC. Translating gives CASSLGQGVYGYTF. V usage is TRBV5-1 and J usage is TRBJ1-2; 8 nucleotides match TRBD1. Trimming took 2 bases from V and 5 from J; bases not matched to a gene: 5. This CDR3 comprises 14 residues. The V gene's germline CDR1 is SGHRS and CDR2 YFSETQ.

The V gene is TRBV6-2 or TRBV6-3, the J gene TRBJ2-3; 8 bases fit TRBD2. With V trimmed by 6 bases and J by 6 bases, 8 bases remained unmatched. CDR3 length: 14 residues. Germline CDR1 and CDR2: MNHEY and SVGEGT. The CDR3 spells CASSTSGGADTQYF. The CDR3, as DNA: TGTGCCAGCAGCACGAGCGGGGGTGCTGATACGCAGTATTTT.

This clone has only a few counts. In DNA, the CDR3 is TGTGCCAGCAGTCCCCGACAGGGGAACACTGAAGCTTTCTTT. Encoded protein: CASSPRQGNTEAFF. The chain recombines TRBV28 with TRBJ1-1; 7 bases align to TRBD1. The J segment lost 1 base and the V segment lost 5 bases, leaving 4 bases of the junction unmatched. Germline values: CDR1 MDHEN, CDR2 SYDVKM. The CDR3 runs 14 residues.

J is TRBJ1-3 and V is TRBV7-2; possibly TRBD1 for D (6 bases). Germline V CDR1 and CDR2: SGHTA, FQGNSA. Trimming left V 5 bases short and J 1 base short, with 18 bases between. The CDR3 runs 17 residues. The CDR3 nucleotides are TGTGCCAGCAGCCCCCCTGGGCAGGGGTCTTCTGGAAACACCATATATTTT. Protein: CASSPPGQGSSGNTIYF.

CDR3 DNA: TGTGCCAGCAGCTCCCAGGGGGTCATGAACACTGAAGCTTTCTTT. Translated: CASSSQGVMNTEAFF. The J gene is TRBJ1-1, the V gene TRBV7-8, with TRBD1 identical over 7 bases. The CDR3 is 15 residues long. Germline V gene data show CDR1 as SGHVS and CDR2 as FQNEAQ. With 4 bases clipped from V and 0 bases from J, the junction kept 5 bases outside the gene matches.

This rearrangement joins TRBV7-9 to TRBJ2-3; 10 bases are shared with TRBD2. The germline V gene has CDR1 SEHNR and CDR2 FQNEAQ (reference sequence). The CDR3 runs 17 residues. V shed 2 bases and J 2 bases; nucleotides not matched to a gene: 7. CDR3 in DNA: TGTGCCAGCAGCTTAAGAGCTAGCGGGGGCCACACAGATACGCAGTATTTT. This sequence encodes CASSLRASGGHTDTQYF.

The J gene is TRBJ2-7, the V gene TRBV13; TRBD2 matches at 12 bases. The CDR3 runs to 14 residues. Germline CDR1 reads PRHDT; CDR2 reads FYEKMQ (reference sequence). With 5 bases clipped from V and 9 bases from J, the junction kept 8 bases outside the gene matches. The CDR3, as DNA: TGTGCCAGCAGCCCTGGGACTAGCGGGTTAGGGCAGTACTTC. Protein product: CASSPGTSGLGQYF.

This chain connects TRBV7-2 to TRBJ1-3, with D hard to call. Germline assignment: CDR1 SGHTA and CDR2 FQGNSA. CDR3 size: 13 residues. V lost 7 bases and J 1 base, leaving 8 bases between the germline ends. The CDR3 loop reads CASTRGSGNTIYF. For the CDR3, the DNA is TGTGCCAGCACGAGAGGGTCTGGAAACACCATATATTTT. The complete variable domain, with remaining parts taken from reference TRBV7-2 and TRBJ1-3, reads GAGVSQSPSNKVTEKGKDVELRCDPISGHTALYWYRQSLGQGLEFLIYFQGNSAPDKSGLPSDRFSAERTGGSVSTLTIQRTQQEDSAVYLCASTRGSGNTIYFGEGSWLTVV.

The chain links TRBV5-1 to TRBJ2-6; 11 bases fit TRBD2. The CDR3 length is 18 residues. V dropped 3 bases and J dropped 0; count of bases not matched to a gene: 5. Germline CDR1 and CDR2: SGHRS and YFSETQ. DNA of the CDR3: TGCGCCAGCAGCTGGCGACTAGCGGGAAACTCTGGGGCCAACGTCCTGACTTTC. The encoded protein is CASSWRLAGNSGANVLTF.

This sequence joins TRBV28 and TRBJ1-2; TRBD1 agrees at 9 bases. Germline V gives CDR1 MDHEN, CDR2 SYDVKM. The CDR3 sequence is 16 residues long. The junction had 10 bases not matched to a gene; V was cut back by 4 bases and J by 4 bases. CDR3 protein: CASSSGGTGSVYGYTF. In DNA form, the CDR3 reads TGTGCCAGCAGTTCGGGGGGGACAGGGTCGGTCTATGGCTACACCTTC.

This chain uses TRBV24-1 with TRBJ2-2; 14 bases agree with TRBD2. Germline CDR1 KGHDR, CDR2 SFDVKD. The CDR3 runs to 16 residues. Trimming cost V 4 bases and J 9 bases; bases outside gene matches: 6. CDR3 coding DNA: TGTGCCACCAGTGACTCGACTAGCGGGGGGGCTAGGGAGCTGTTTTTT. It encodes CATSDSTSGGARELFF.

The rearrangement uses TRBV5-8 and TRBJ1-4; D uncertain. Germline V gives CDR1 SGHTS, CDR2 YDEGEE. CDR3 length equals 15 residues. The V gene lost 0 bases and the J gene lost 14 bases, with 20 bases spanning the gap. Here the CDR3 reads CASSLAEALRGELFF. The CDR3, as DNA: TGTGCCAGCAGCTTGGCCGAGGCTCTTCGAGGAGAGCTGTTTTTT.

The genes are TRBV4-1 and TRBJ2-3; a possible D gene is TRBD2 (6 bases). The CDR3 is made up of 14 amino acids. Trimming removed 3 bases from V and 2 bases from J, with 9 bases in between. Germline-derived CDR1 and CDR2 are MGHRA and YSYEKL. The CDR3 region is CASSQGDSTDTQYF. CDR3 nucleotide sequence: TGCGCCAGCAGCCAGGGGGACTCCACAGATACGCAGTATTTT.